This TCR beta chain was found in a study of shared clonotypes between healthy human individuals (dated by TCRdb to about 2020). About the study as a whole: Two women and three men aged 18 to 49 years were included in the cohort. For each donor, CD4 naive and CD4 memory were each given three plates, CD8 naive was given two plates, and CD8 memory was given one plate. To estimate repertoire size and how much clonotypes are shared between individuals, the study performed deep sequencing of blood TCR repertoires from five healthy adults. Libraries were prepared and TCR repertoires were sequenced by different laboratories using diverse techniques, in order to increase sequencing depth and limit assay-specific biases. Between about 0.94 and 8.9 billion PBMCs per donor were obtained by leukapheresis.

Between the V and J ends, shortened by 6 bases and 5 bases respectively, the junction contains 15 bases. There are 14 amino acids in the CDR3, from cysteine to phenylalanine inclusive. Only the CDR3 DNA stays, 42 bases, in frame from base 1. As encoded in the germline V gene, CDR1 is SGDLS while CDR2 is YYNGEE. CD8 naive samples were CD45RO-negative cells positively selected for CCR7, giving a CD45RA+CCR7+ population that excluded TemRA cells. The donors were healthy, HIV-negative adults who had no recently reported acute infections or vaccinations. Every donor was a Caucasian adult residing in Nashville, Tennessee, USA. Blood was obtained by leukapheresis, after which PBMCs were separated by Ficoll-Histopaque density gradient centrifugation and cryopreserved in liquid nitrogen vapor phase. Analytical flow cytometry was used to check the purity and quantity of each magnetically sorted T cell population. Genomic DNA was isolated from every sorted fraction and measured by UV absorbance on a Nanodrop 2000c.

Study-level results and caveats: Across a handful of donors, roughly 5.4% of naive CD4, over 3% of naive CD8, about 2.3% of memory CD4, and approximately 0.4% of memory CD8 clonotypes were shared. The small number of donors limited the genetic and exposure-history diversity represented. Sampling was restricted to blood, and TCR repertoires in tissue are likely to differ from TCR repertoires in blood. Larger estimated clonotype richness was generally found for naive subsets than for memory subsets. Compared with non-shared clonotypes, clonotypes shared by all four sorted-subset donors had higher generation probabilities. Based on pairwise subsampling, the degree of clonotype sharing among donors was expected to be affected by sequencing depth. Rarefaction of sorted-subset datasets indicated incomplete sequencing despite the large sequencing depth.

Using the deep immunoSEQ assay, TCR CDR3 regions were amplified from genomic DNA by multiplex PCR. For each cell subset, the extracted genomic DNA was distributed evenly across all wells of several immunoSEQ 96-well plates, and each plate served as one replicate. For sorted subsets, each replicate PCR was loaded with approximately 200 ng genomic DNA, equivalent to roughly 30,000 T cell genomes. Purified libraries were quantified with a Qubit 3.0 fluorometer, sized on a Bioanalyzer 2100, and re-quantified with the KAPA Library Quantification kit. A separate single-read 150-cycle Illumina NextSeq 550 flow cell was used to sequence each immunoSEQ 96-well plate. The published analysis was carried out like this. Because only junctional sequences without quality scores were contained in the immunoSEQ output, filtering matching that applied to full-length reads could not be performed. To assign V/J genes and CDR3, sequences were annotated against IMGT germline references using PyIR, a Python wrapper for IgBLAST v1.9. Reads were filtered out if the reads had weak V/J assignments (E-value above 1e-6), no CDR3, stop codons, out-of-frame junctions, or ambiguous translated residues. A V3J clonotype was defined by an identical inferred V gene, J gene, and CDR3 amino acid sequence. Percentage overlap between repertoires was computed as shared unique clonotypes divided by the size of the smaller repertoire. Three approaches were used to assess repertoire richness: RTK rarefaction, the Chao1 estimator, and Recon v2.1 estimates of unobserved clonotypes. For all TCRbeta clonotypes obtained by the gDNA method from a few donors, generation probabilities were computed with OLGA. Entries here come from immuneACCESS through TCRdb and include only in-frame sequences with V and J called. Some clones fail to appear in such tables; in the studies checked, an unresolved V gene covers under half of the shortfall, and the cause of the remainder is unknown. D and trimming come from the DNA, and the V and J calls and clone size come from that table. Present in this sample are around 2,000,000 clones, about 92% of which were seen just once. The ten largest clonotypes hold roughly 1.8% of the sample.

A word on this clone: The clone's antigen remains unknown. Base qualities are not at hand, and no much larger clone is one base apart.

This clonotype originated in a young man in good health. Some clones in this sample may be carry-over from other donors' samples. The sequence links TRBV9 to TRBJ2-1, and perhaps TRBD1 as D gene, on 5 matching bases. The sample comprised naive CD8+ T cells from PBMCs. In light of the paper, this sample's cell subset or site label describes: CD45RA+CCR7+. The base sequence is TGTGCCAGCAATTTTGACTCCAGGGACAATGAGCAGTTCTTC. This codes for CASNFDSRDNEQFF.